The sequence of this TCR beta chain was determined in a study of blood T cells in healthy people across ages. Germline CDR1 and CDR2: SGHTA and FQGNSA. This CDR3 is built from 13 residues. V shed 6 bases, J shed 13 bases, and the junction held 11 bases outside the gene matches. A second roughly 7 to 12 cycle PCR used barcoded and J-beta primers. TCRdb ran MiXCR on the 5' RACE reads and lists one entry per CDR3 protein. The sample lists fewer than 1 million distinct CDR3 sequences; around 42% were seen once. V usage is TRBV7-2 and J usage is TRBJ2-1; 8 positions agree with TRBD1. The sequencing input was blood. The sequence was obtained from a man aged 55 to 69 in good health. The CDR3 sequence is CASSRQGKETQFF. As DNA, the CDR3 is TGTGCCAGCAGTAGACAGGGGAAAGAGACCCAGTTCTTC.